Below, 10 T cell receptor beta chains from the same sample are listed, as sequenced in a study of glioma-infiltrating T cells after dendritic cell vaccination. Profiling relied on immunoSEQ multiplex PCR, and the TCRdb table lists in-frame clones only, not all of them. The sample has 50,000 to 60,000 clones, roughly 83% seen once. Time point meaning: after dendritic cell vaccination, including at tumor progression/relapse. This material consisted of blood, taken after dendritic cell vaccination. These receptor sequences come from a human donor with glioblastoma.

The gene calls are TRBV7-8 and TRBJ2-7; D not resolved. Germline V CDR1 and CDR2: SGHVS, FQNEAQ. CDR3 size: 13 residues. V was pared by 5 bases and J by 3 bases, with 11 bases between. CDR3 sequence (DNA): TGTGCCAGCAGCAATCAGGCTGGCTACGAGCAGTACTTC. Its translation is CASSNQAGYEQYF.

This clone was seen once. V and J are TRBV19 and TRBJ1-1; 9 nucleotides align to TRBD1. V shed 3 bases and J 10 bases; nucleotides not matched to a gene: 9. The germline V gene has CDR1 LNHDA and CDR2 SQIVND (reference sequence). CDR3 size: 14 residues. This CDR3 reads CASSIPGTGTRAFF. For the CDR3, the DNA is TGTGCCAGTAGTATCCCCGGGACAGGGACTAGAGCTTTCTTT.

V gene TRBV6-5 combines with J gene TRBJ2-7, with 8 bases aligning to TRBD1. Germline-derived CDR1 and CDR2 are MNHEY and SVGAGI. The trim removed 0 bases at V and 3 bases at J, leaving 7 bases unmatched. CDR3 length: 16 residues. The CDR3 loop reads CASSYSSRGRIYEQYF. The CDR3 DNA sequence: TGTGCCAGCAGTTACTCCAGCAGGGGGCGCATCTACGAGCAGTACTTC.

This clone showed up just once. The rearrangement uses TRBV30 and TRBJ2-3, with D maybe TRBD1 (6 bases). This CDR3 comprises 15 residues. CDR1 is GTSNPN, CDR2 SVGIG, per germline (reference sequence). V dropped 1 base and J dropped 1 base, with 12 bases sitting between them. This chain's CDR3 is CAWSAGATRTDTQYF. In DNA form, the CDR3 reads TGTGCCTGGAGTGCAGGGGCCACCCGCACAGATACGCAGTATTTT.

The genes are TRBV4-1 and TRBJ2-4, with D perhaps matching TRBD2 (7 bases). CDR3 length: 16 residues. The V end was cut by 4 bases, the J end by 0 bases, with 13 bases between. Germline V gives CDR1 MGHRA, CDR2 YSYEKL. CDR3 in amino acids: CASSLGGALAKNIQYF. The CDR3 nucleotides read TGCGCCAGCAGCCTTGGGGGGGCACTAGCCAAAAACATTCAGTACTTC.

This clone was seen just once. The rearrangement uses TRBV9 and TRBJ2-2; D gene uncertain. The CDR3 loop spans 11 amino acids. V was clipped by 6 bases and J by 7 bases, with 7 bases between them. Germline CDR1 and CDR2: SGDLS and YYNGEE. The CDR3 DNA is TGTGCCAGCACTCGCGGCGGGGAGCTGTTTTTT. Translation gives CASTRGGELFF.

This CDR3 reads CATSRERMSSYEQYF. In DNA, the CDR3 is TGTGCCACCAGCAGAGAGCGGATGAGCTCCTACGAGCAGTACTTC. The chain links TRBV15 to TRBJ2-7, with D uncertain. This CDR3 region has 15 residues. The ends were cut back, 0 bases at V and 0 bases at J, with 9 bases in the middle. In germline, CDR1 is LNHNV, CDR2 YYDKDF (reference sequence).

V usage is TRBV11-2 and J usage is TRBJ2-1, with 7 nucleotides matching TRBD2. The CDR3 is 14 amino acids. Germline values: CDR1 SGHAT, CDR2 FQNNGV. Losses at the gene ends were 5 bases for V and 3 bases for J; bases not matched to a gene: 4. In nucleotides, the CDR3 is TGTGCCAGCAGCCCAGGGACTATCTACAATGAGCAGTTCTTC. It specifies CASSPGTIYNEQFF.

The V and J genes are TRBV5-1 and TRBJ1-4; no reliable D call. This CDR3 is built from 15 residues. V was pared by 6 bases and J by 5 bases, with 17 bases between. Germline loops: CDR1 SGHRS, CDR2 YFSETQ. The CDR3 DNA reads TGCGCCAGCACTCCCGGACTGTATAGAAATGAAAAACTGTTTTTT. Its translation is CASTPGLYRNEKLFF.

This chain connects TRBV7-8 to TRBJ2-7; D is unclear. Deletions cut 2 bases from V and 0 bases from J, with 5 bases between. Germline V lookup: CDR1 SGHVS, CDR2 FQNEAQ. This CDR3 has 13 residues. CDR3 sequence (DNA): TGTGCCAGCAGCTTACCCAGCTCCTACGAGCAGTACTTC. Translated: CASSLPSSYEQYF.